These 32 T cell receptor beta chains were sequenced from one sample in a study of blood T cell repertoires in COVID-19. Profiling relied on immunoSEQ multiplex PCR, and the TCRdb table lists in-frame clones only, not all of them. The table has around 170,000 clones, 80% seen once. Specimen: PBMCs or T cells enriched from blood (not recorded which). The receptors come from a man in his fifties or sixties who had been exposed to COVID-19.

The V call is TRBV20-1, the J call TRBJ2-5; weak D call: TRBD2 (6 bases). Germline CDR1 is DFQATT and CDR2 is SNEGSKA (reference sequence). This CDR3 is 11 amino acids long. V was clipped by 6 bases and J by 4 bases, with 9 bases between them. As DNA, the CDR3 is TGCAGTGCCAGACTAGGAGAGACCCAGTACTTC. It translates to CSARLGETQYF.

Written as DNA, the CDR3 is TGCAGCGCCCGCGGGGGCCCTACCCCAACCGAGCAGTACTTC. Translation gives CSARGGPTPTEQYF. This rearrangement joins TRBV29-1 to TRBJ2-7; TRBD2 might be the D (7 bases). Germline CDR1 SQVTM, CDR2 ANQGSEA. CDR3 length equals 14 residues. V lost 7 bases and J lost 6, with 22 bases in between.

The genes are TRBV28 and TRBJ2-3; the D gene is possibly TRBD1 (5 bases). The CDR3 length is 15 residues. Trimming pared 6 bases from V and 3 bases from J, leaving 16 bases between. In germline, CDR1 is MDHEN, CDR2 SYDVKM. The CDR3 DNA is TGTGCCAGCAGCCCGGCCGGGCAGGGAACAGATACGCAGTATTTT. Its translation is CASSPAGQGTDTQYF.

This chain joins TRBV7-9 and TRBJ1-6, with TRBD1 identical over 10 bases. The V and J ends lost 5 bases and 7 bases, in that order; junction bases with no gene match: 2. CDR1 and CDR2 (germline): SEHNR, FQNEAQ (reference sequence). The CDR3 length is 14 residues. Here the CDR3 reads CASSAGQGNSPLHF. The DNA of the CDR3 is TGTGCCAGCAGCGCGGGACAGGGGAATTCACCCCTCCACTTT.

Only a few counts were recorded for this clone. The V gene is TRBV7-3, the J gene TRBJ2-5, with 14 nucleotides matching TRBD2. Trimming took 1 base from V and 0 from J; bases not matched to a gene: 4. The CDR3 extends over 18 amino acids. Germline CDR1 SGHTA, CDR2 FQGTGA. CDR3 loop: CASSLRGLAGDNQETQYF. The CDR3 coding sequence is TGTGCCAGCAGCTTAAGGGGACTAGCGGGAGACAACCAAGAGACCCAGTACTTC.

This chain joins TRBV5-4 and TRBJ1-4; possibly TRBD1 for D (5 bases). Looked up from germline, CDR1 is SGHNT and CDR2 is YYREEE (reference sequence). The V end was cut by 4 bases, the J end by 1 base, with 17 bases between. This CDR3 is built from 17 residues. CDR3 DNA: TGTGCCAGCAGCCCCTCTCGGGGGAGCCGAACTAATGAAAAACTGTTTTTT. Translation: CASSPSRGSRTNEKLFF.

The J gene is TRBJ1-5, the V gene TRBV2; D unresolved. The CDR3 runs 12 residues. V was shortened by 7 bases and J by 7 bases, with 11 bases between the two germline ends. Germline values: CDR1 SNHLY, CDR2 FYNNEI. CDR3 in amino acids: CASTEAGQPQHF. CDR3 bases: TGTGCCAGCACCGAGGCGGGGCAGCCCCAGCATTTT.

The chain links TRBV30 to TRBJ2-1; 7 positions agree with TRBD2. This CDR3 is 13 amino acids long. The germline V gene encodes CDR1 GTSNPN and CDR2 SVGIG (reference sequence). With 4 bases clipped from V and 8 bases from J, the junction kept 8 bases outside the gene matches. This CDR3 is CAWKGREFDEQFF. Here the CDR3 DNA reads TGTGCCTGGAAAGGGCGGGAGTTCGATGAGCAGTTCTTC.

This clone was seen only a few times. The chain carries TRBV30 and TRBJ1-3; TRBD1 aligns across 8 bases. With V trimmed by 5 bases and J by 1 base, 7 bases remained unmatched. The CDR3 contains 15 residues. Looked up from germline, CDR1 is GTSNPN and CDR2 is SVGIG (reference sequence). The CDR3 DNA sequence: TGTGCCTGGGATCGACAGGGGTTATCTGGAAACACCATATATTTT. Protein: CAWDRQGLSGNTIYF.

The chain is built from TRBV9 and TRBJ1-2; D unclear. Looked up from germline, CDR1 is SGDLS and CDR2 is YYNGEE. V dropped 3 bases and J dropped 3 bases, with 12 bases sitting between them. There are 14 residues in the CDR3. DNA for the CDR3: TGTGCCAGCAGCGCATACAATCGATACTATGGCTACACCTTC. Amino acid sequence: CASSAYNRYYGYTF.

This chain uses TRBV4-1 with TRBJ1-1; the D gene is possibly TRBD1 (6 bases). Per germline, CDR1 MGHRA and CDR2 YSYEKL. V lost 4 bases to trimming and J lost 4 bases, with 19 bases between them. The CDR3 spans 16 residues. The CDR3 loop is CASSPTDRIRGTEAFF. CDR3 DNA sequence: TGCGCCAGCAGCCCGACGGACAGAATCCGGGGCACTGAAGCTTTCTTT.

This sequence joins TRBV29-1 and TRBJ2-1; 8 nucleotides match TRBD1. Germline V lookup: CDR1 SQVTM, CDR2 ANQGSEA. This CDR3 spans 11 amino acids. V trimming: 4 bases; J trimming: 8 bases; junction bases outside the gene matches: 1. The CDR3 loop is CSVGQGYEQFF. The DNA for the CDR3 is TGCAGCGTTGGACAGGGGTATGAGCAGTTCTTC.

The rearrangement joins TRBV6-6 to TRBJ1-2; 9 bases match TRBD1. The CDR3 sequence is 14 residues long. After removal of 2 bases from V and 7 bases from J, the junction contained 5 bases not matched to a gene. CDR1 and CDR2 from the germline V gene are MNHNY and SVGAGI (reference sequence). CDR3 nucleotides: TGTGCCAGCAGTTACGGGACAGGGACTGCTGGCTACACCTTC. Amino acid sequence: CASSYGTGTAGYTF.

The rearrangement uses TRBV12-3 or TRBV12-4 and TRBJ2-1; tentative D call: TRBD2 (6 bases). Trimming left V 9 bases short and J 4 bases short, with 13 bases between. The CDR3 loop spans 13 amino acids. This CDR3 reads CASRLGVYNEQFF. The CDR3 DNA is TGTGCCAGTAGACTAGGGGTTTACAATGAGCAGTTCTTC.

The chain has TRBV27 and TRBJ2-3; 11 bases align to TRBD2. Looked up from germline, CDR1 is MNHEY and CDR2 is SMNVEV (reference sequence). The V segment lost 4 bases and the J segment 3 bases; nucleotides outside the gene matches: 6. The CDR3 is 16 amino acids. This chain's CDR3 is CASSSTSGGRTDTQYF. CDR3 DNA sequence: TGTGCCAGCAGTTCAACTAGCGGGGGAAGGACAGATACGCAGTATTTT.

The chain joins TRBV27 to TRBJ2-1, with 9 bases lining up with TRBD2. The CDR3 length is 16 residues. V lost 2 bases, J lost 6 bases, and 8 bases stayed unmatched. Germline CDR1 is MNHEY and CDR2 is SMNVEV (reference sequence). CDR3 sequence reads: CASSLPSGVGLNEQFF. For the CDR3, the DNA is TGTGCCAGCAGTTTACCTAGCGGGGTGGGACTCAATGAGCAGTTCTTC.

The CDR3 region has the DNA TGCGCCAGCAGCCAAGATTTTGAGGGGACAGGGGGGTTTCGGGCTTTCTTT. It specifies CASSQDFEGTGGFRAFF. V is TRBV4-1 and J is TRBJ1-1, with 11 bases that match TRBD1. Germline values: CDR1 MGHRA, CDR2 YSYEKL. The CDR3 contains 17 residues. After removal of 0 bases from V and 11 bases from J, the junction contained 14 bases not matched to a gene.

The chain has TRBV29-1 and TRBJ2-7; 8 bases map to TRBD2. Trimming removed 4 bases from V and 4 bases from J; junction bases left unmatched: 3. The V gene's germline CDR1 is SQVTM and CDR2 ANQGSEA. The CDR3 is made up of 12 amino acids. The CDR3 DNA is TGCAGCGTTGCGGGCGGGAGGTACGAGCAGTACTTC. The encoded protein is CSVAGGRYEQYF.

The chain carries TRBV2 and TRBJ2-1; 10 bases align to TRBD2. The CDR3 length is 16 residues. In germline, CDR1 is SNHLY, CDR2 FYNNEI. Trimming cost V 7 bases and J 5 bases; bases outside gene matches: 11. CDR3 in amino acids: CASNAASGRIDNEQFF. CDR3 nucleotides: TGTGCCAGCAACGCGGCTAGCGGGAGAATCGACAATGAGCAGTTCTTC.

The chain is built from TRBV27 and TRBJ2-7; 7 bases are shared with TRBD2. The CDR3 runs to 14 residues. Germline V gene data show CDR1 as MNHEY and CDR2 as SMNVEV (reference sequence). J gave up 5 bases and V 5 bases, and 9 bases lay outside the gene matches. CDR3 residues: CASSPAGRGNEQYF. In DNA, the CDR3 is TGTGCCAGCAGTCCAGCGGGACGGGGAAACGAGCAGTACTTC.

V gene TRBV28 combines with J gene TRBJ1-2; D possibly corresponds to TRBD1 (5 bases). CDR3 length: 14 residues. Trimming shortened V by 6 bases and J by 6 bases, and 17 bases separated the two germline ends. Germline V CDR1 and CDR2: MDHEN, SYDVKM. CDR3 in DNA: TGTGCCAGCAGACAATGGCAGGGCGGCGATGGCTACACCTTC. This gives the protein CASRQWQGGDGYTF.

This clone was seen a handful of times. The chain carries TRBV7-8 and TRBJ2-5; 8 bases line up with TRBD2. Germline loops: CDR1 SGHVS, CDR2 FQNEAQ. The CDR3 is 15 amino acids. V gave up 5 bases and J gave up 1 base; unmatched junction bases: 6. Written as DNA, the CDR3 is TGTGCCAGCAGCAGGAGACTAGCGTTCCAAGAGACCCAGTACTTC. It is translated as CASSRRLAFQETQYF. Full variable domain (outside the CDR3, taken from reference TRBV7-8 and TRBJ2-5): GAGVSQSPRYKVAKRGQDVALRCDPISGHVSLFWYQQALGQGPEFLTYFQNEAQLDKSGLPSDRFFAERPEGSVSTLKIQRTQQEDSAVYLCASSRRLAFQETQYFGPGTRLLVL.

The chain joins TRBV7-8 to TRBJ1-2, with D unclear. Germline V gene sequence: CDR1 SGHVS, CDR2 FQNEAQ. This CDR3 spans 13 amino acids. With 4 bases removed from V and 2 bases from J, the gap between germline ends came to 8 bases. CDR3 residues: CASSSVSNYGYTF. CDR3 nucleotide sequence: TGTGCCAGCAGCTCCGTAAGCAACTATGGCTACACCTTC.

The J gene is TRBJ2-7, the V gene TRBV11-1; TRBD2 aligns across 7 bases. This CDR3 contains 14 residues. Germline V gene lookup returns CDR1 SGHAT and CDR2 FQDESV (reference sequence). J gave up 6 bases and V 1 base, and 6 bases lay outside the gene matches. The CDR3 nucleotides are TGTGCCAGCAGCTTAGGCAAAGGGAGGGCCGAGCAGTACTTC. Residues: CASSLGKGRAEQYF.

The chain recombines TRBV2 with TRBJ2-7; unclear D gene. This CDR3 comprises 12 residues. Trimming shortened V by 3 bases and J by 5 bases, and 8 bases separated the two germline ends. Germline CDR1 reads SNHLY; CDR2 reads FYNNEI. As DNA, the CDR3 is TGTGCCAGCAGTGATCTAGATGACGAGCAGTACTTC. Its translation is CASSDLDDEQYF.

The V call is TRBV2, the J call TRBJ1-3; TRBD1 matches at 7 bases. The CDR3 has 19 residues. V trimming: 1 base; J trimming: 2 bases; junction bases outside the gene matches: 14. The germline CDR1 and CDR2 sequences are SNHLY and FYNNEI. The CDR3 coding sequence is TGTGCCAGCAGTGAAGTCGACAGGGTTAAAACCGGTCCTGGAAACACCATATATTTT. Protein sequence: CASSEVDRVKTGPGNTIYF.

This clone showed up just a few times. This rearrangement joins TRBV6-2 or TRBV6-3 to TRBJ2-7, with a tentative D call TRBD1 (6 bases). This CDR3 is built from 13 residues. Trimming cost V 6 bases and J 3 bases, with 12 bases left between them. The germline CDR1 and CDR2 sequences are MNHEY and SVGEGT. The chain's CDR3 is CASSLGQSYEQYF. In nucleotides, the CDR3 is TGTGCCAGCAGCCTCGGACAGAGCTACGAGCAGTACTTC.

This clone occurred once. The CDR3 DNA follows: TGTGCCAGCAGCCCTCGGACAGGGGCTAATGAAAAACTGTTTTTT. Amino acids: CASSPRTGANEKLFF. The chain combines TRBV28 with TRBJ1-4; 9 bases fit TRBD1. The germline V gene encodes CDR1 MDHEN and CDR2 SYDVKM. The CDR3 totals 15 residues. The trim removed 6 bases at V and 3 bases at J, leaving 5 bases unmatched.

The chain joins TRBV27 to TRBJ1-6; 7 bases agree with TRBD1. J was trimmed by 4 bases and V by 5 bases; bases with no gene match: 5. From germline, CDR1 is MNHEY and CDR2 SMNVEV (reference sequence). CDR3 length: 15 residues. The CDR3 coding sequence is TGTGCCAGCAGTGATACGGGACAGTATAATTCACCCCTCCACTTT. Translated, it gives CASSDTGQYNSPLHF.

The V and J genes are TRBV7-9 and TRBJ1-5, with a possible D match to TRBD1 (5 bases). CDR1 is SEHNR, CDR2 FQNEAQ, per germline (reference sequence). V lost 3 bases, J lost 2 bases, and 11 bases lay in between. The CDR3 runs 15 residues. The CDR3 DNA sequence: TGTGCCAGCAGCTTGGGGGGGAATGGCAATCAGCCCCAGCATTTT. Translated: CASSLGGNGNQPQHF.

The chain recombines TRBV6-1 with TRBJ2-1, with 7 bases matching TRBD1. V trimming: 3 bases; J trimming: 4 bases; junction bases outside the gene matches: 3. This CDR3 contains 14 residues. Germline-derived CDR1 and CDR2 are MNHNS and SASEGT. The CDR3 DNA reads TGTGCCAGCAGTGACAGACAGGGTTACAATGAGCAGTTCTTC. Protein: CASSDRQGYNEQFF.

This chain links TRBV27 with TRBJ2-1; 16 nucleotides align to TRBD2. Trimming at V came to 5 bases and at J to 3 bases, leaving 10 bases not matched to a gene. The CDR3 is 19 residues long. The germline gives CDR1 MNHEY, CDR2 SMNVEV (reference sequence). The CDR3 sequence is CASSPGLAGGLTLYNEQFF. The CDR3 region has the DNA TGTGCCAGCAGTCCGGGACTAGCGGGAGGGCTGACGCTCTACAATGAGCAGTTCTTC.